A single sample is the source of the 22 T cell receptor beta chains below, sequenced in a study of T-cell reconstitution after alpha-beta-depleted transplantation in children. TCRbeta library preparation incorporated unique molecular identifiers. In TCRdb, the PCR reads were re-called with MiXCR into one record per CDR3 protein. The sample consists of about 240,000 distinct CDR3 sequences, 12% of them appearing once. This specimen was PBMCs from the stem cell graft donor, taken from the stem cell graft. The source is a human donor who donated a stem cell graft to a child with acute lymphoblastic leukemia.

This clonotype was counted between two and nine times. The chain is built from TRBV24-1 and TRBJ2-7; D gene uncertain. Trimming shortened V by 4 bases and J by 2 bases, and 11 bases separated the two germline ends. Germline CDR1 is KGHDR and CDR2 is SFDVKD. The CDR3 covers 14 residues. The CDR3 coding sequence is TGTGCCACCAGTGACCGGTTACCCCCCTACGAGCAGTACTTC. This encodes CATSDRLPPYEQYF.

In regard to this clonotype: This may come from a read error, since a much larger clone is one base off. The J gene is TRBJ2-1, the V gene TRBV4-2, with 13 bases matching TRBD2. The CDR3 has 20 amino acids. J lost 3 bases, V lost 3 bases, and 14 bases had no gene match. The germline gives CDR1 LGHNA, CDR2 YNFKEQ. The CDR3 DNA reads TGTGCCAGCAGCCACTACCCGGGACTAGCGGGACTAGACCTCTACAATGAGCAGTTCTTC. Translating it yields CASSHYPGLAGLDLYNEQFF.

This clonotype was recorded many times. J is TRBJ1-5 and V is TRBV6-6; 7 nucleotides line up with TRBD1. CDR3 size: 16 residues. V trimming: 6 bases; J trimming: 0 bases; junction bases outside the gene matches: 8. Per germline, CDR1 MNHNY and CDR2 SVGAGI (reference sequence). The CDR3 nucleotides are TGTGCCAGCAGCCGGACAGGCGCCTATAGCAATCAGCCCCAGCATTTT. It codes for CASSRTGAYSNQPQHF.

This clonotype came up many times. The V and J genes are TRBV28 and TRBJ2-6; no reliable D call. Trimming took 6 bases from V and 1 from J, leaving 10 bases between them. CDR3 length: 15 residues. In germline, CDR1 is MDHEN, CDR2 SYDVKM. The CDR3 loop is CASSQQISGANVLTF. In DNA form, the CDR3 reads TGTGCCAGCAGCCAACAAATTTCTGGGGCCAACGTCCTGACTTTC.

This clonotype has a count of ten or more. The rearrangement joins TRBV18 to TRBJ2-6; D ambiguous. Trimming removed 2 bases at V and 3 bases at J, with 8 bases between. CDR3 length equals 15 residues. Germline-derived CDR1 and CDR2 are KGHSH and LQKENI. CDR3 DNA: TGTGCCAGCTCACCAGGGGAAGGTGGGGCCAACGTCCTGACTTTC. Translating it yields CASSPGEGGANVLTF. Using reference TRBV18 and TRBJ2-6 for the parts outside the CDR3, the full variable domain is NAGVMQNPRHLVRRRGQEARLRCSPMKGHSHVYWYRQLPEEGLKFMVYLQKENIIDESGMPKERFSAEFPKEGPSILRIQQVVRGDSAAYFCASSPGEGGANVLTFGAGSRLTVL.

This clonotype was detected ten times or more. This CDR3 reads CSVVIQGYEQYF. The CDR3, as DNA: TGCAGCGTCGTTATTCAGGGCTACGAGCAGTACTTC. V gene TRBV29-1 combines with J gene TRBJ2-7, with D possibly being TRBD1 (5 bases). V gave up 6 bases and J gave up 3 bases, with 12 bases separating them. Germline assignment: CDR1 SQVTM and CDR2 ANQGSEA. The CDR3 has 12 residues.

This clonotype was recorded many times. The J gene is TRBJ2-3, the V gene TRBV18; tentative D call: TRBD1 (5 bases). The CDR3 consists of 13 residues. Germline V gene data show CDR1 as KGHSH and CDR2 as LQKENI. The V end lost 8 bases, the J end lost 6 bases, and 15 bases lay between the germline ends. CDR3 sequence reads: CASLSGWPDTQYF. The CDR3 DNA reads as TGTGCCAGCCTTTCAGGGTGGCCCGATACGCAGTATTTT.

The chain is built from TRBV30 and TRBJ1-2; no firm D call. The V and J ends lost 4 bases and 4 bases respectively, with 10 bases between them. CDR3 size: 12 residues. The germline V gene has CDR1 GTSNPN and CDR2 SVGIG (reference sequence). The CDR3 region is CAWKTYAYGYTF. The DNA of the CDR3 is TGTGCCTGGAAAACTTACGCCTATGGCTACACCTTC.

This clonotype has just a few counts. The CDR3 spells CAISDWLAGVLEQYF. The DNA for the CDR3 is TGTGCCATCAGTGATTGGCTAGCGGGGGTGCTCGAGCAGTACTTC. The V call is TRBV10-3, the J call TRBJ2-7; 10 bases align to TRBD2. The ends lost 3 bases at V and 6 bases at J; junction bases unmatched: 8. Germline V gene sequence: CDR1 ENHRY, CDR2 SYGVKD. The CDR3 sequence is 15 residues long.

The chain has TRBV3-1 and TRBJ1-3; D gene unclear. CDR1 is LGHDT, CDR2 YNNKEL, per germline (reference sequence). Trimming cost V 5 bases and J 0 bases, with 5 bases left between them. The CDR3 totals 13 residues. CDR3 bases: TGTGCCAGCAGCGTAAGCTCTGGAAACACCATATATTTT. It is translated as CASSVSSGNTIYF.

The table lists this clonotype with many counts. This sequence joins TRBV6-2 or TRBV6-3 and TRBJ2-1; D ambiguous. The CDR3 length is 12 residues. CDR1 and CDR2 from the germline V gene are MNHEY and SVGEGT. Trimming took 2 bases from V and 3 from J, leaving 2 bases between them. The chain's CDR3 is CASSYVYNEQFF. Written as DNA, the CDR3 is TGTGCCAGCAGTTACGTCTACAATGAGCAGTTCTTC.

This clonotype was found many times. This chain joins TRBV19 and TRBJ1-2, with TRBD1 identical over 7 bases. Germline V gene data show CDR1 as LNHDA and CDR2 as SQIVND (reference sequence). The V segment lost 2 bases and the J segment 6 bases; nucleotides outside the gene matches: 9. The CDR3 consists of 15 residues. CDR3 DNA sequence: TGTGCCAGTAGTATAATCGAGACAGGGTACCATGGCTACACCTTC. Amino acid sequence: CASSIIETGYHGYTF.

The CDR3 reads CASSTGQGTEAFF. The CDR3 region has the DNA TGTGCCAGCAGCACCGGACAGGGCACTGAAGCTTTCTTT. This rearrangement joins TRBV7-9 to TRBJ1-1; the match to TRBD1 covers 8 bases. CDR3 length equals 13 residues. Trimming cost V 5 bases and J 4 bases; bases outside gene matches: 3. Germline CDR1 and CDR2: SEHNR and FQNEAQ (reference sequence).

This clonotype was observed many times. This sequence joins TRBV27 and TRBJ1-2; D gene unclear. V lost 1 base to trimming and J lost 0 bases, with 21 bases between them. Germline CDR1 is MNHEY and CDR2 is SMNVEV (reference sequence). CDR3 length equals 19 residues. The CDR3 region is CASSLLGSGVRNSNYGYTF. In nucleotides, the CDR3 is TGTGCCAGCAGTTTATTAGGCTCTGGTGTGCGGAATTCTAACTATGGCTACACCTTC.

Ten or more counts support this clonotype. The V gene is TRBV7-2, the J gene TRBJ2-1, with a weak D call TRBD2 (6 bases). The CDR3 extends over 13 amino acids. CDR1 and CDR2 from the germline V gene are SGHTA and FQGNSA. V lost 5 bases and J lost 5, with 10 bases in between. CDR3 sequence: CASSGGAHNEQFF. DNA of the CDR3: TGTGCCAGCAGCGGCGGGGCTCACAATGAGCAGTTCTTC.

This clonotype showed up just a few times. Here the CDR3 DNA reads TGTGCCAGCAGGGCGGGACTAGCGGGATCCTACGAGCAGTACTTC. It yields the protein CASRAGLAGSYEQYF. The rearrangement uses TRBV6-1 and TRBJ2-7; TRBD2 aligns across 13 bases. CDR3 length: 15 amino acids. Germline V gene data show CDR1 as MNHNS and CDR2 as SASEGT. The trim removed 6 bases at V and 1 base at J, leaving 3 bases unmatched.

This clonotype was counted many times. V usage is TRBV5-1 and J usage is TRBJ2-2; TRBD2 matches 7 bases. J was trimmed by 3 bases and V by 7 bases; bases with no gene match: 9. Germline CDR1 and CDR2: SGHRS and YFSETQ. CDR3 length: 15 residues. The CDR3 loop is CASPRRERDTGELFF. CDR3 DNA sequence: TGCGCCAGCCCGCGGCGGGAGCGAGACACCGGGGAGCTGTTTTTT.

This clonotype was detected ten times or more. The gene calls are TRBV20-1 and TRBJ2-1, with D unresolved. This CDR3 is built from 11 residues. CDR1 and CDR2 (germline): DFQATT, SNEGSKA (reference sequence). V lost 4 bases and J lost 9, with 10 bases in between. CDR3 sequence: CSAMSSIEQFF. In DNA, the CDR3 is TGCAGTGCTATGAGCAGTATTGAGCAGTTCTTC.

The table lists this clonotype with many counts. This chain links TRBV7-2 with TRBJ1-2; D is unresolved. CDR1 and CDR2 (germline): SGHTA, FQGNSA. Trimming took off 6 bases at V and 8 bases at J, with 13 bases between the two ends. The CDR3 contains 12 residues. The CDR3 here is CASSSRALGYTF. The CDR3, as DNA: TGTGCCAGCAGTTCCCGGGCTCTAGGCTACACCTTC.

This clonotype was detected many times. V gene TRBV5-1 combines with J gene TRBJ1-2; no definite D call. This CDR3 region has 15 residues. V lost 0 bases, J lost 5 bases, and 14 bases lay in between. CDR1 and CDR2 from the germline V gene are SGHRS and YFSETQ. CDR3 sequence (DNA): TGCGCCAGCAGCTTGGAGCAGCCTGGGATATATGGCTACACCTTC. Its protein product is CASSLEQPGIYGYTF. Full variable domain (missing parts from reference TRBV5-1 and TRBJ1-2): KAGVTQTPRYLIKTRGQQVTLSCSPISGHRSVSWYQQTPGQGLQFLFEYFSETQRNKGNFPGRFSGRQFSNSRSEMNVSTLELGDSALYLCASSLEQPGIYGYTFGSGTRLTVV.

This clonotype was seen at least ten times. The CDR3, as DNA: TGTGCCAGCAGCCGGGACAGGGGGACGTACGAGCAGTACTTC. Amino acids: CASSRDRGTYEQYF. V gene TRBV14 combines with J gene TRBJ2-7, with 11 bases matching TRBD1. V shed 4 bases and J 4 bases; nucleotides not matched to a gene: 3. The CDR3 loop spans 14 amino acids. Germline CDR1 reads SGHDN; CDR2 reads FVKESK.

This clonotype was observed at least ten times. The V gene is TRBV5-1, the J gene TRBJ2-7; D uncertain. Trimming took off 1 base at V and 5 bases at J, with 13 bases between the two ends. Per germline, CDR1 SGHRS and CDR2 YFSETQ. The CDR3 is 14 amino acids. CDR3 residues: CASSLTQIGNEQYF. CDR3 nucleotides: TGCGCCAGCAGCTTGACACAGATCGGCAACGAGCAGTACTTC.